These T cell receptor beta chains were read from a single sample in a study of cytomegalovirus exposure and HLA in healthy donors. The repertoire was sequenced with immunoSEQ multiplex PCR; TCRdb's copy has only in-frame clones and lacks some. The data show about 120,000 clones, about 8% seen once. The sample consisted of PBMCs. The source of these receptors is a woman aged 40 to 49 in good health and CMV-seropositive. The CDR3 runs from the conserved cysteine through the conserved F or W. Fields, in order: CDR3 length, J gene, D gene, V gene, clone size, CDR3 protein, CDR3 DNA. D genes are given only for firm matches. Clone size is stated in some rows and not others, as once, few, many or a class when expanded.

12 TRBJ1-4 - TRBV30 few CAWGLANEKLFF TGTGCCTGGGGGCTGGCTAATGAAAAACTGTTTTTT
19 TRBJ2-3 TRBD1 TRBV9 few CASSGSRDRVRVNTDTQYF TGTGCCAGCAGTGGAAGCCGGGACAGGGTTAGAGTCAACACAGATACGCAGTATTTT
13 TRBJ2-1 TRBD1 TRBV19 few CASSVDRGAEQFF TGTGCCAGTAGTGTCGACAGGGGAGCGGAGCAGTTCTTC
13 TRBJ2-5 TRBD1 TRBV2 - CASTGQGVETQYF TGTGCCAGCACGGGACAGGGGGTCGAGACCCAGTACTTC
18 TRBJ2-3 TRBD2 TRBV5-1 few CASSLGGRLAGSTDTQYF TGCGCCAGCAGCTTGGGGGGTCGGCTAGCGGGAAGCACAGATACGCAGTATTTT
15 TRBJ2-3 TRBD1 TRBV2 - CASRTDRLSTDTQYF TGTGCCAGCAGGACGGACAGGTTAAGCACAGATACGCAGTATTTT
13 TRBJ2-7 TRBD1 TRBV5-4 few CASSFDRGHEQYF TGTGCCAGCAGTTTTGACAGGGGCCACGAGCAGTACTTC
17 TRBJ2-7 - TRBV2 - CASSVFRGTVSSYEQYF TGTGCCAGCAGTGTCTTCCGGGGGACAGTAAGCTCCTACGAGCAGTACTTC
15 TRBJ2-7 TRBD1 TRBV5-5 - CASSPWGQGDYEQYF TGTGCCAGCAGCCCGTGGGGACAGGGGGACTACGAGCAGTACTTC
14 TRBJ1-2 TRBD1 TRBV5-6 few CASSFLGQGGGYTF TGTGCCAGCAGCTTTCTGGGACAGGGTGGGGGCTACACCTTC
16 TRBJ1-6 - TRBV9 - CASSVGSDSYNSPLHF TGTGCCAGCAGCGTAGGCTCGGACAGTTATAATTCACCCCTCCACTTT
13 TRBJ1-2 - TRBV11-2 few CASSLGGYYGYTF TGTGCCAGCAGCTTAGGAGGCTACTATGGCTACACCTTC
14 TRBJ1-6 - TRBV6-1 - CASSDQPGVSPLHF TGTGCCAGCAGTGACCAGCCAGGGGTATCACCCCTCCACTTT
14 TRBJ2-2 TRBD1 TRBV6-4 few CASSDSSGGGELFF TGTGCCAGCAGTGACTCGTCAGGGGGCGGGGAGCTGTTTTTT
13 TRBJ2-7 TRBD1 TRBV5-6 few CASSTGQYYEQYF TGTGCCAGCAGCACGGGACAGTATTACGAGCAGTACTTC
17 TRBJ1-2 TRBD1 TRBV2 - CATYRRDSRGTVYGYTF TGTGCCACCTACCGAAGGGACAGCCGGGGGACCGTCTATGGCTACACCTTC
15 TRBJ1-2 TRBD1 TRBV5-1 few CASSLGQGLEYGYTF TGCGCCAGCAGCTTGGGACAGGGACTGGAATATGGCTACACCTTC
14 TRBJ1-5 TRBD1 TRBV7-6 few CASSSTGKGQPQHF TGTGCCAGCAGCTCGACAGGGAAGGGTCAGCCCCAGCATTTT
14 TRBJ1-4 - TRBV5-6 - CASSLAATNEKLFF TGTGCCAGCAGCTTGGCGGCAACTAATGAAAAACTGTTTTTT
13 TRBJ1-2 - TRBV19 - CASSIQGLYGYTF TGTGCCAGTAGTATTCAGGGCCTCTATGGCTACACCTTC
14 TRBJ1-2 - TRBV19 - CASTGGARVYGYTF TGTGCCAGTACCGGGGGGGCCAGGGTCTATGGCTACACCTTC
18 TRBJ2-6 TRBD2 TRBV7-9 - CASSLGGGFRSGANVLTF TGTGCCAGCAGCTTAGGGGGGGGGTTCCGCTCTGGGGCCAACGTCCTGACTTTC
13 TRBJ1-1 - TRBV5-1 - CASSPQGNTEAFF TGCGCCAGCAGCCCTCAGGGGAACACTGAAGCTTTCTTT
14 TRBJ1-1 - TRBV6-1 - CASSESSSYTEAFF TGTGCCAGCAGTGAAAGTTCGAGTTACACTGAAGCTTTCTTT
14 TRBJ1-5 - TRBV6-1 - CASSESRGLGPQHF TGTGCCAGCAGTGAATCACGGGGGTTGGGGCCCCAGCATTTT
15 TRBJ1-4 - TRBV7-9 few CASSLRGTTNEKLFF TGTGCCAGCAGCTTAAGGGGCACAACTAATGAAAAACTGTTTTTT
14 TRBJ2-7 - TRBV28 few CASRVVKGLREQYF TGTGCCAGCAGGGTCGTCAAGGGGCTGCGGGAGCAGTACTTC
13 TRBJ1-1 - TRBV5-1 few CASSLEGAEGAFF TGCGCCAGCAGCTTGGAAGGTGCCGAGGGAGCTTTCTTT
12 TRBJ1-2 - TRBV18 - CASSPGAHGYTF TGTGCCAGCTCACCAGGGGCCCATGGCTACACCTTC
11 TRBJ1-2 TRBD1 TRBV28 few CAGGRQGGYTF TGTGCCGGCGGCCGACAGGGTGGCTACACCTTC
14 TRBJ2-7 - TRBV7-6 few CASSPRQGTYEQYF TGTGCCAGCAGCCCCCGGCAGGGGACCTACGAGCAGTACTTC
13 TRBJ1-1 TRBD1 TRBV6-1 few CASSKPGTEEAFF TGTGCCAGCAGTAAGCCTGGGACAGAAGAAGCTTTCTTT
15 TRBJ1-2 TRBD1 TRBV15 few CATSLEDREGYGYTF TGTGCCACCAGTTTAGAGGACAGGGAGGGATATGGCTACACCTTC
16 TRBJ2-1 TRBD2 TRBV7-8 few CASSLFSGGVNNEQFF TGTGCCAGCAGCTTATTTAGCGGGGGGGTTAACAATGAGCAGTTCTTC
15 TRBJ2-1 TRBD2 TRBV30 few CAWNSGGASLNEQFF TGTGCCTGGAATAGCGGGGGGGCTTCTCTTAATGAGCAGTTCTTC
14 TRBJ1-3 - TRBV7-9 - CASSPTPSGNTIYF TGTGCCAGCAGCCCGACACCTTCTGGAAACACCATATATTTT
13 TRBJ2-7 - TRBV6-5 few CASSPGHSYEQYF TGTGCCAGCAGTCCAGGTCATTCCTACGAGCAGTACTTC
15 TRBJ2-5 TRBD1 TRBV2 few CASSGDRVGKETQYF TGTGCCAGCAGCGGTGACAGGGTTGGTAAAGAGACCCAGTACTTC
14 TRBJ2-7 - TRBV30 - CAWTPAGSAYEQYF TGTGCCTGGACACCGGCGGGTTCGGCCTACGAGCAGTACTTC
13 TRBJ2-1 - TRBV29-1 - CSVAQGLANEQFF TGCAGCGTTGCACAGGGATTAGCGAATGAGCAGTTCTTC
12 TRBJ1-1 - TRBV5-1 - CASSFMNTEAFF TGCGCCAGCAGTTTTATGAACACTGAAGCTTTCTTT
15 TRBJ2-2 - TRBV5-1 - CASSPGVLNTGELFF TGCGCCAGCAGCCCTGGAGTCCTAAACACCGGGGAGCTGTTTTTT